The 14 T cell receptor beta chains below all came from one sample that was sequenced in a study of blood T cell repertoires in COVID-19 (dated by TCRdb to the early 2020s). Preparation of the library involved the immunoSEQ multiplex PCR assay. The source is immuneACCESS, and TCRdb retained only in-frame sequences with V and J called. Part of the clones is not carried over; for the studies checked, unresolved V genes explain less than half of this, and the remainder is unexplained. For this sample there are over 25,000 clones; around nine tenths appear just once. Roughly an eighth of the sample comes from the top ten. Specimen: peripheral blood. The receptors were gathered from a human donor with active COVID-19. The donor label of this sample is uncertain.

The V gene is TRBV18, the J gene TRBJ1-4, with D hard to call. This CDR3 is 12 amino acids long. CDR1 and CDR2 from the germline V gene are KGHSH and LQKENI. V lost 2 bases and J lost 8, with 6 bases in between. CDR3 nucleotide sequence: TGTGCCAGCTCACCAGCGGGGGAAAAACTGTTTTTT. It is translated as CASSPAGEKLFF.

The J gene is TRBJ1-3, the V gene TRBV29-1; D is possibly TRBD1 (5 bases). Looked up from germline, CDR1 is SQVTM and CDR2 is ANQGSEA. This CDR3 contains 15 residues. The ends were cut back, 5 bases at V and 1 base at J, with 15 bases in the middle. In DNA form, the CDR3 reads TGCAGCGTTCTTAAACCCCCAGGGTCTGGAAACACCATATATTTT. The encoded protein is CSVLKPPGSGNTIYF.

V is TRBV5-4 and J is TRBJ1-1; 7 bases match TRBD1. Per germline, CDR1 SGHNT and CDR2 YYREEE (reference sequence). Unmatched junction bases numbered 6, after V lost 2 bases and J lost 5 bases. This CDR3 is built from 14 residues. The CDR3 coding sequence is TGTGCCAGCAGCTTACAGGGGACCCGAACTGAAGCTTTCTTT. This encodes CASSLQGTRTEAFF.

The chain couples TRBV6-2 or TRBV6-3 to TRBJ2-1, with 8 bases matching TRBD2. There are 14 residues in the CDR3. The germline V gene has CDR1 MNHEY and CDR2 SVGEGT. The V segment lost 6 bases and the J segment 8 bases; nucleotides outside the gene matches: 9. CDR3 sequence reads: CASSDRGGRHEQFF. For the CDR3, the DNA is TGTGCCAGCAGCGATCGGGGGGGCCGGCATGAGCAGTTCTTC.

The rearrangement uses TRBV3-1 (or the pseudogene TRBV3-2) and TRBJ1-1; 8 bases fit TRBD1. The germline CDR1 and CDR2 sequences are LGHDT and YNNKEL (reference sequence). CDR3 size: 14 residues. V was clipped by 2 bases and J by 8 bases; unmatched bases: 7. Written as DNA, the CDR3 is TGTGCCAGCAGCCAACTAGGACAGGGAGGAGAAGCTTTCTTT. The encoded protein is CASSQLGQGGEAFF.

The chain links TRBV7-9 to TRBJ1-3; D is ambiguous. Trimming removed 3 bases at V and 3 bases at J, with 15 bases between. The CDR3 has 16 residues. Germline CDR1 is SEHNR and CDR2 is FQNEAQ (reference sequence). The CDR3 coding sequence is TGTGCCAGCAGCTTGGCGGCCGTTATAATTGGAAACACCATATATTTT. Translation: CASSLAAVIIGNTIYF.

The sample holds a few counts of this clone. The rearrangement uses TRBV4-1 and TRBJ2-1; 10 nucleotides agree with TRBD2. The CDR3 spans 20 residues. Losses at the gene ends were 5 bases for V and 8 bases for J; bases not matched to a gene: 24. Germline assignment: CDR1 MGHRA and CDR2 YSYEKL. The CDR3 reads CASSTRPGLAGASDGDEQFF. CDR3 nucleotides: TGCGCCAGCAGCACCCGCCCAGGGCTAGCGGGGGCGTCCGATGGGGATGAGCAGTTCTTC.

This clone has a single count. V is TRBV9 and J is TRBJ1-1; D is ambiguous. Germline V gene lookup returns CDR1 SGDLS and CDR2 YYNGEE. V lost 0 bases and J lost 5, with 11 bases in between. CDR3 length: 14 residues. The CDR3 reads CASSVEWRATEAFF. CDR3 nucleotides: TGTGCCAGCAGCGTAGAATGGCGGGCGACTGAAGCTTTCTTT. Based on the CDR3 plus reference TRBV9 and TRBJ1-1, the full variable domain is DSGVTQTPKHLITATGQRVTLRCSPRSGDLSVYWYQQSLDQGLQFLIQYYNGEERAKGNILERFSAQQFPDLHSELNLSSLELGDSALYFCASSVEWRATEAFFGQGTRLTVV.

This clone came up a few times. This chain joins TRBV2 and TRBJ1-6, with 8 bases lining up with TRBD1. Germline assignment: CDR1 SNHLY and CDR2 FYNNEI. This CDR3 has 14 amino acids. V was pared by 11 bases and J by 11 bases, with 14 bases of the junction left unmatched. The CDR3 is CAGRQGSIGTPLHF. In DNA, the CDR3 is TGTGCCGGAAGACAGGGGTCAATTGGGACACCCCTCCACTTT.

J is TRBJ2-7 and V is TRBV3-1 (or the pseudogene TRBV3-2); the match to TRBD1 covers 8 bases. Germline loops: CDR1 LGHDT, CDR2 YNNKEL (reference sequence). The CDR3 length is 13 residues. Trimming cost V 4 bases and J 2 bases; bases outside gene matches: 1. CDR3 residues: CASSRDRTYEQYF. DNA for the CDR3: TGTGCCAGCAGCCGGGACAGGACCTACGAGCAGTACTTC.

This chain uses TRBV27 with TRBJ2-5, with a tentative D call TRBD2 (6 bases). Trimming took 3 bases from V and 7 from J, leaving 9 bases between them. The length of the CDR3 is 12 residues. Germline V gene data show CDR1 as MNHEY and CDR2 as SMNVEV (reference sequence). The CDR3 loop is CASSFPGGTQYF. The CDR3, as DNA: TGTGCCAGCAGTTTTCCCGGGGGGACCCAGTACTTC.

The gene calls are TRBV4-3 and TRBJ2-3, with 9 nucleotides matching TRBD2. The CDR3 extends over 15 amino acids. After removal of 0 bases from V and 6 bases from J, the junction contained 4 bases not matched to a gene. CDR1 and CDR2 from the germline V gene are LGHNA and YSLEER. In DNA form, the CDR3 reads TGCGCCAGCAGCCAAGATCGCGGGGGGGCTGATACGCAGTATTTT. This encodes CASSQDRGGADTQYF.

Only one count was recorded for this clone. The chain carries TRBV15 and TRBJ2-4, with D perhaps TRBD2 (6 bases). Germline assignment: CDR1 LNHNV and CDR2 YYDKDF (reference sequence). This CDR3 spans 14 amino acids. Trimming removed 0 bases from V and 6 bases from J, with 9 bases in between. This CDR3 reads CATSRDMGGNIQYF. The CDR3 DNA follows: TGTGCCACCAGCAGAGATATGGGGGGAAACATTCAGTACTTC.

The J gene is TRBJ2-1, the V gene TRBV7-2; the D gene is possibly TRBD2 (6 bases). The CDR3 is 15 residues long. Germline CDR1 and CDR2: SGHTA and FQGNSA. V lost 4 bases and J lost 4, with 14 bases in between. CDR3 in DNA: TGTGCCAGCAGCTCTATAGCGGCCCGTTACAATGAGCAGTTCTTC. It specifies CASSSIAARYNEQFF. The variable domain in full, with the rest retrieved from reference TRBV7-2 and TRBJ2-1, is GAGVSQSPSNKVTEKGKDVELRCDPISGHTALYWYRQSLGQGLEFLIYFQGNSAPDKSGLPSDRFSAERTGGSVSTLTIQRTQQEDSAVYLCASSSIAARYNEQFFGPGTRLTVL.